This T cell receptor (beta chain) appears in the sequencing data of a study of beta chain features in type 1 diabetes. Looking at the study overall: Healthy donors, compared against patients, showed similar age, gender and cell yields.

Over 95% purity was reached by all sorted populations. This CDR3 spans 13 amino acids. Trimming removed 4 bases at V and 2 bases at J, with 7 bases between. Germline V gene data show CDR1 as SGDLS and CDR2 as YYNGEE. Reverse transcribing all isolated RNA meant expressed TCRB transcripts were sequenced. The average output of naive, central memory and regulatory T cell samples was 3.6 million or so reads. Repertoires were generated with immunoSEQ multiplex PCR, while TCRdb's copy carries only in-frame clones and drops some. In the table there are fewer than 650,000 clones, 15% of which are singletons. The source of this sequence is a man younger than 35 in good health. Sequencing input: naive CD4+ T cells from blood. The rearrangement uses TRBV9 and TRBJ1-3, with D possibly TRBD1 on 6 matching bases. CDR3 nucleotides: TGTGCCAGCAGCAGGGGGACTGGAAACACCATATATTTT. Amino acid sequence: CASSRGTGNTIYF. Combining the CDR3 with reference TRBV9 and TRBJ1-3 gives the whole variable domain DSGVTQTPKHLITATGQRVTLRCSPRSGDLSVYWYQQSLDQGLQFLIQYYNGEERAKGNILERFSAQQFPDLHSELNLSSLELGDSALYFCASSRGTGNTIYFGEGSWLTVV.